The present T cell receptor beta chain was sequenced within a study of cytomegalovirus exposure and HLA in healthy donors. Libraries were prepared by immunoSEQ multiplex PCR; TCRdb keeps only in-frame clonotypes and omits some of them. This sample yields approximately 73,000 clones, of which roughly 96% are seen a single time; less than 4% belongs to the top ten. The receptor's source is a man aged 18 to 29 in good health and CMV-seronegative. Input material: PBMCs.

The CDR3 DNA is TGTGCCAGCAGCCTCCGGGACTTCTACGAGCAGTACTTC. It codes for CASSLRDFYEQYF. The chain employs TRBV11-2 and TRBJ2-7; tentatively, D is TRBD2 (6 bases). Trimming took off 5 bases at V and 3 bases at J, with 11 bases between the two ends. Germline loops: CDR1 SGHAT, CDR2 FQNNGV. This CDR3 has 13 residues.